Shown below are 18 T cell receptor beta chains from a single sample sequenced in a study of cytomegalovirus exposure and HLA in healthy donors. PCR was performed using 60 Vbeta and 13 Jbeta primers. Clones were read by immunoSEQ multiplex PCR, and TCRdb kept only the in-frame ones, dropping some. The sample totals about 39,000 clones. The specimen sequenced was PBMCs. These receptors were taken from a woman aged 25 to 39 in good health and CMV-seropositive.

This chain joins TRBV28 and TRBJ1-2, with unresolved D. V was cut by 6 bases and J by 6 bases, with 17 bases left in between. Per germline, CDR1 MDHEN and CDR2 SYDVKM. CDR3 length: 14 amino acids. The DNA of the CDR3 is TGTGCCAGCAGCCCAACTACAACACTAAATGGCTACACCTTC. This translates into CASSPTTTLNGYTF.

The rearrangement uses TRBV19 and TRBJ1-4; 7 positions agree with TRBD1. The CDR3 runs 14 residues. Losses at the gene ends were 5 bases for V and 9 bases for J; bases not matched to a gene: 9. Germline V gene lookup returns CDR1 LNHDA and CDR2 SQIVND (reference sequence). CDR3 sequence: CASSSTWDSQKLFF. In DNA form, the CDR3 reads TGTGCCAGTAGTTCGACTTGGGACAGCCAAAAACTGTTTTTT.

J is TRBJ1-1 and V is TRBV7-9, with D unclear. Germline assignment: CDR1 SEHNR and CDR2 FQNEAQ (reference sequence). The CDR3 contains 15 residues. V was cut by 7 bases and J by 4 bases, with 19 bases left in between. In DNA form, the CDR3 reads TGTGCCAGCACCTACTGGCGGGAATTGGGCACTGAAGCTTTCTTT. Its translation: CASTYWRELGTEAFF.

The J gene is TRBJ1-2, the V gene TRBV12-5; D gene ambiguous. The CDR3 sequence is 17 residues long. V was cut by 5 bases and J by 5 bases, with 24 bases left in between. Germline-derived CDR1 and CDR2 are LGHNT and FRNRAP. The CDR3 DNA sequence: TGTGCTAGTGGTGACACGTCGGTCCGATACGGACTTTATGGCTACACCTTC. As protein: CASGDTSVRYGLYGYTF. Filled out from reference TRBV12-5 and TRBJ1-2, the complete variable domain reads DARVTQTPRHKVTEMGQEVTMRCQPILGHNTVFWYRQTMMQGLELLAYFRNRAPLDDSGMPKDRFSAEMPDATLATLKIQPSEPRDSAVYFCASGDTSVRYGLYGYTFGSGTRLTVV.

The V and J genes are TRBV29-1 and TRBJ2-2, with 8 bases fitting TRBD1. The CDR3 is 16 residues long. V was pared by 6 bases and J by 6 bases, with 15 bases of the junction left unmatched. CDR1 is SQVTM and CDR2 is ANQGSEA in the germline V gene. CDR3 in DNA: TGCAGCGTGGGGCCGCGTGGGAACAGGGGGGCCGGGGAGCTGTTTTTT. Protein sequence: CSVGPRGNRGAGELFF.

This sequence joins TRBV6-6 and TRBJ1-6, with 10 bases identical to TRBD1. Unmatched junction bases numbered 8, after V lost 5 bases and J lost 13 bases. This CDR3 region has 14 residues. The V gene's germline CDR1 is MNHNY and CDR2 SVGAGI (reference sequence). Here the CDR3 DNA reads TGTGCCAGCAGTCCACCGGGACAGGGGTCCCCCCTCCACTTT. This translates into CASSPPGQGSPLHF.

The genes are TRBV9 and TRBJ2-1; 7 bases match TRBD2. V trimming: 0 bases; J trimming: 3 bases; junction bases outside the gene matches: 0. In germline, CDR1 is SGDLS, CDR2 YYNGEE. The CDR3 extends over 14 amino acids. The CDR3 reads CASSVGGGYNEQFF. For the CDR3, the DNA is TGTGCCAGCAGCGTAGGCGGGGGCTACAATGAGCAGTTCTTC.

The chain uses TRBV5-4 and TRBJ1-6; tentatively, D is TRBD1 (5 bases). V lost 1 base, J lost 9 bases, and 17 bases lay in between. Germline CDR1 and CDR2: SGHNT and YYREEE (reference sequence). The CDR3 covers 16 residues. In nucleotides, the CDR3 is TGTGCCAGCAGCTTGAGGTGGGGCGACGGTGGTTCACCCCTCCACTTT. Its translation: CASSLRWGDGGSPLHF.

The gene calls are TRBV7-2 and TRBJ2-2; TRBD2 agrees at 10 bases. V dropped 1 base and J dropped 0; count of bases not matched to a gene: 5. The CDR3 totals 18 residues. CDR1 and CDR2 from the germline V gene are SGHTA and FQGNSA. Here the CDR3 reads CASSLVPSGGANTGELFF. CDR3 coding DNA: TGTGCCAGCAGCTTAGTCCCTAGCGGGGGCGCGAACACCGGGGAGCTGTTTTTT.

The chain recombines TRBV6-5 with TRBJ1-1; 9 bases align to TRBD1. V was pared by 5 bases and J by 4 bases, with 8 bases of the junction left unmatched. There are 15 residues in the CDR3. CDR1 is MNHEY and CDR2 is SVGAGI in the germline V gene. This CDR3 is CASSRTGGEGTEAFF. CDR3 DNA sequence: TGTGCCAGCAGTCGTACAGGGGGCGAAGGCACTGAAGCTTTCTTT.

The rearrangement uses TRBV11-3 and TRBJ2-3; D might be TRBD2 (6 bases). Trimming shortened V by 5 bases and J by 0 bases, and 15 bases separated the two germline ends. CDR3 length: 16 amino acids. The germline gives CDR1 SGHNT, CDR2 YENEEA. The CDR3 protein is CASSVGTYASTDTQYF. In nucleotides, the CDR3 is TGTGCCAGCAGCGTAGGGACTTACGCTAGCACAGATACGCAGTATTTT.

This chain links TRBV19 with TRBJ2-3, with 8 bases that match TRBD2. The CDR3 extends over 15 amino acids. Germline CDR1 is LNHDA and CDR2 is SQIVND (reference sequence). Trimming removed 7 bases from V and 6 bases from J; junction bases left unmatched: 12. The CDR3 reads CASTLGTSPWDTQYF. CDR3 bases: TGTGCCAGTACCCTCGGGACTAGTCCTTGGGATACGCAGTATTTT.

CDR3 sequence: CASRISPRQGNYGYTF. The CDR3 DNA reads as TGTGCCAGTAGAATATCCCCCCGACAGGGCAACTATGGCTACACCTTC. This sequence joins TRBV19 and TRBJ1-2, with TRBD1 matching over 7 bases. The CDR3 has 16 residues. CDR1 LNHDA and CDR2 SQIVND come from the germline V gene (reference sequence). V gave up 6 bases and J gave up 2 bases; unmatched junction bases: 12.

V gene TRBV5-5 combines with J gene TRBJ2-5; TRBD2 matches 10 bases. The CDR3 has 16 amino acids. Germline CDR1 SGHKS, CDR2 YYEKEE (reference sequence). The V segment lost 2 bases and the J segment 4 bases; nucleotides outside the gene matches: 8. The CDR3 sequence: CASSFPAGGPGETQYF. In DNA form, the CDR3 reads TGTGCCAGCAGCTTCCCAGCGGGGGGGCCGGGAGAGACCCAGTACTTC.

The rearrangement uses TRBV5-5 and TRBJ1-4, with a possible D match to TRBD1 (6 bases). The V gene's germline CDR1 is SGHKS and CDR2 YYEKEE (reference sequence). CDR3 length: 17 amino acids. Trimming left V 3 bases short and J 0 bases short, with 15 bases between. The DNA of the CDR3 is TGTGCCAGCAGCTCCTATACAGGGTTTACAACTAATGAAAAACTGTTTTTT. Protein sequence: CASSSYTGFTTNEKLFF.

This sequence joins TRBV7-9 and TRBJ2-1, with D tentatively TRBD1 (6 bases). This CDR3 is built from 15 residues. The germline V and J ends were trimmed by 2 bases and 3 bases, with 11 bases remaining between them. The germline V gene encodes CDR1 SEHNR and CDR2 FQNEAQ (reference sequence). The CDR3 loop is CASSLLTGSYNEQFF. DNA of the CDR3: TGTGCCAGCAGCTTATTAACAGGGAGCTACAATGAGCAGTTCTTC.

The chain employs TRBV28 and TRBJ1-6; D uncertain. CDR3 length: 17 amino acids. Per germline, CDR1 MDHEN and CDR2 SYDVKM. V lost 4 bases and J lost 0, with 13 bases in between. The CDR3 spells CASSSLFLSSYNSPLHF. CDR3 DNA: TGTGCCAGCAGTTCCCTATTCTTAAGCTCCTATAATTCACCCCTCCACTTT.

The CDR3 sequence is CASSPIVGGGSANEQFF. For the CDR3, the DNA is TGTGCCAGCAGCCCCATTGTCGGGGGGGGATCAGCCAATGAGCAGTTCTTC. The chain uses TRBV28 and TRBJ2-1; 8 nucleotides match TRBD2. This CDR3 has 17 amino acids. CDR1 and CDR2 from the germline V gene are MDHEN and SYDVKM. V trimming: 6 bases; J trimming: 6 bases; junction bases outside the gene matches: 16.